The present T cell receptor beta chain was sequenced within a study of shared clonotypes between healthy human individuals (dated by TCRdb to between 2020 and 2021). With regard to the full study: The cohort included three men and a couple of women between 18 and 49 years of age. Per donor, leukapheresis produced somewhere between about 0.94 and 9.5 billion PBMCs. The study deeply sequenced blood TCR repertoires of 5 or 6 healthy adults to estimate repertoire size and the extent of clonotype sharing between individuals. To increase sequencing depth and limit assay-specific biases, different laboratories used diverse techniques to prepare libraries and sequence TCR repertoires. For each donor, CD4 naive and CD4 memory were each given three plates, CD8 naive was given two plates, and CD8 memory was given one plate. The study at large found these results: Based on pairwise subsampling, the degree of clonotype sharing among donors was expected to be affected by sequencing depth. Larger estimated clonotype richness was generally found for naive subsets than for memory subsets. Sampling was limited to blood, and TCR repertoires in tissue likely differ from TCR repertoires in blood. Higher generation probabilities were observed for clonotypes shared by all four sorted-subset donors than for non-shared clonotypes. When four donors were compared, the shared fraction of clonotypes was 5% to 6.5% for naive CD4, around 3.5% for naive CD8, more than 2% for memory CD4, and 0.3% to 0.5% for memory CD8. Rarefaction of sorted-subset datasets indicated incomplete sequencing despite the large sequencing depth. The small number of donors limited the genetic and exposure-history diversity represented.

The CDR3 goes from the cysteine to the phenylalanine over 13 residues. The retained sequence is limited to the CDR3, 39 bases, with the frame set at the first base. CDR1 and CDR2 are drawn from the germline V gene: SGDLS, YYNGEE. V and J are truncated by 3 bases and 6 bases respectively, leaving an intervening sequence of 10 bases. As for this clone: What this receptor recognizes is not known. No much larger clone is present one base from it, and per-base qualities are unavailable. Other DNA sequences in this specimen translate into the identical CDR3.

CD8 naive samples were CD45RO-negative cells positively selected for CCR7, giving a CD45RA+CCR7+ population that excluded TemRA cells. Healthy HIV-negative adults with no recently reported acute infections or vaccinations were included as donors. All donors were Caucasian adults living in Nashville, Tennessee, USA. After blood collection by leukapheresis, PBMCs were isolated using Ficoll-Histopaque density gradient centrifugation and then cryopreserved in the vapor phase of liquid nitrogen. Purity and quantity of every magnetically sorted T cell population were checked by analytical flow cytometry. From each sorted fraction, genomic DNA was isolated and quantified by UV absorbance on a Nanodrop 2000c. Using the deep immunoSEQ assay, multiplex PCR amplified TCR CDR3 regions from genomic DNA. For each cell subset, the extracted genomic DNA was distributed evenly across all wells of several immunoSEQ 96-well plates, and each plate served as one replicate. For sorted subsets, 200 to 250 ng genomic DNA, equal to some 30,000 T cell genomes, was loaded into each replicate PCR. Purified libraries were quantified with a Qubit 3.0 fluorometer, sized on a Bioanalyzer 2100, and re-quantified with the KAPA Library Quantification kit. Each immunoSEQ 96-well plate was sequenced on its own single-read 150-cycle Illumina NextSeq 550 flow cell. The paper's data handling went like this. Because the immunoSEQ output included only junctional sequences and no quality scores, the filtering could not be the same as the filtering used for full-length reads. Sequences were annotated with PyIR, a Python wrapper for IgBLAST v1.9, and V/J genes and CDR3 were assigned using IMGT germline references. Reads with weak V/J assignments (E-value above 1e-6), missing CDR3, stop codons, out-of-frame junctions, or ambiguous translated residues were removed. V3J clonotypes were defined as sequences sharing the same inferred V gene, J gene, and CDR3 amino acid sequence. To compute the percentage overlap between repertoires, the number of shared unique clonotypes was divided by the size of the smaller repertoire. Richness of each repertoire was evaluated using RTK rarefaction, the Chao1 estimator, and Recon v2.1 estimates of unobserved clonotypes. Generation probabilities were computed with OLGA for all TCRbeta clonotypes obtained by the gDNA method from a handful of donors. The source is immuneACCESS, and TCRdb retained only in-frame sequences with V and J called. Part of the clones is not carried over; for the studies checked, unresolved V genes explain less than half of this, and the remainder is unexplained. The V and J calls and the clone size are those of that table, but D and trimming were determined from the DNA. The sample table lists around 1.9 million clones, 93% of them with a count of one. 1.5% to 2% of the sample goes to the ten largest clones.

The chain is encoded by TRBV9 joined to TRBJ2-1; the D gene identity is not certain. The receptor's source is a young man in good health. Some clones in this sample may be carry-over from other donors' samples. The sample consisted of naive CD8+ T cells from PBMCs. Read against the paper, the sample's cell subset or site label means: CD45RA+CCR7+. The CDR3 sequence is CASSGQDPNEQFF. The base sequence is TGTGCCAGCAGCGGCCAAGATCCCAATGAGCAGTTCTTC.